This TCR beta chain was recovered during a study of T cells in Graves' hyperthyroidism and ophthalmopathy. Whole-study findings and limits: Most clonotypes expanded in thyroid above 0.001 were likewise present in blood.

Amplification of TCR beta CDR3 regions used RNA as the template. HTBI primers were employed in a first-round RT-PCR of the TCR CDR3. TCRdb analysed the multiplex PCR reads with MiXCR anew, one entry per CDR3 protein. The sample consists of approximately 530,000 distinct CDR3 sequences, approximately 20% of them appearing once. This clonotype was counted a few times. What it binds is unknown. Input material: blood. The origin of this receptor is a man in his forties or fifties with Graves' ophthalmopathy.

The DNA of the CDR3 is TGTGCCAGCAGTTTTCTGAATGGGGGGCAAGTCAAAAACATTCAGTACTTC. Its protein product is CASSFLNGGQVKNIQYF. This chain joins TRBV28 and TRBJ2-4; D tentatively reads TRBD1 or TRBD2 (6 bases each). Germline CDR1 MDHEN, CDR2 SYDVKM. This CDR3 is built from 17 residues. V was trimmed by 3 bases and J by 3 bases, leaving 18 bases between them.